This is a list of T cell receptor beta chains from one sample in a study of CD8 T cells in Susac syndrome. TCRdb re-analysed the immunoSEQ multiplex PCR reads in MiXCR, keeping a single row per CDR3 protein. The sample has about 130,000 distinct CDR3 sequences, nearly 95% seen once. Material for sequencing was CD4+ T cells from PBMCs. The receptors shown here come from a human donor in good health. The CDR3 runs from the conserved cysteine through the conserved F or W. The D gene is left open where the match is weak. Part of the rows lack a size; the others show once, few, many or a class for expanded clones.

j_call v_call clone_size d_call cdr3_aa cdr3_nt
TRBJ2-1 TRBV23-1 NA NA CANPGAGSVGDGNEQFF TGCGCCAACCCCGGAGCAGGGTCGGTGGGAGACGGCAATGAGCAGTTCTTC
TRBJ2-1 TRBV3-1 NA TRBD2 CASSQDLTGLAGENEQFF TGTGCCAGCAGCCAAGATCTGACAGGACTAGCGGGAGAAAATGAGCAGTTCTTC
TRBJ2-7 TRBV28 NA TRBD2 CASQLAGGWEQYF TGTGCCAGCCAACTAGCGGGCGGGTGGGAGCAGTACTTC
TRBJ1-1 TRBV7-9 NA NA CASSSLRGSAFF TGTGCCAGCAGCTCACTCCGAGGTTCCGCTTTCTTT
TRBJ2-1 TRBV24-1 NA NA CATETVNEQFF TGTGCCACAGAAACAGTGAATGAGCAGTTCTTC
TRBJ1-1 TRBV6-2/TRBV6-3 NA NA CASLDSEDTEAFF TGTGCCAGCCTGGATTCGGAGGACACTGAAGCTTTCTTT
TRBJ1-1 TRBV29-1 once NA CSVEGTAEAFF TGCAGCGTTGAAGGGACAGCTGAAGCTTTCTTT
TRBJ2-1 TRBV7-9 NA TRBD2 CASSPTGTSGNNEQFF TGTGCCAGCAGCCCGACAGGAACTAGCGGAAACAATGAGCAGTTCTTC
TRBJ1-4 TRBV5-1 NA NA CASSAAGINEKLFF TGCGCCAGCAGCGCCGCAGGAATTAATGAAAAACTGTTTTTT
TRBJ2-2 TRBV20-1 NA NA CSASENTGELFF TGCAGTGCTAGCGAGAACACCGGGGAGCTGTTTTTT
TRBJ1-2 TRBV7-9 NA TRBD1 CASSLDYRGYGYTF TGTGCCAGCAGCTTAGACTACAGGGGCTATGGCTACACCTTC
TRBJ1-3 TRBV19 NA NA CASSSWTVRRASSGNTIYF TGTGCCAGTAGTTCGTGGACAGTCAGACGTGCGAGCTCTGGAAACACCATATATTTT
TRBJ2-7 TRBV5-1 NA NA CASPSLCEQYF TGCGCCAGCCCCTCCTTGTGCGAGCAGTACTTC
TRBJ2-7 TRBV7-2 NA NA CASSPRLVGDIYEQYF TGTGCCAGCAGCCCTCGGTTGGTAGGGGATATCTACGAGCAGTACTTC
TRBJ2-1 TRBV20-1 NA NA CSATPIKWLIYNEQFF TGCAGTGCCACGCCTATAAAGTGGTTGATATACAATGAGCAGTTCTTC
TRBJ2-2 TRBV24-1 NA TRBD1 CATSELTGTGELFF TGTGCCACCAGTGAGCTGACAGGGACCGGGGAGCTGTTTTTT
TRBJ2-3 TRBV4-2 NA NA CASSQVQDTQYF TGTGCCAGCAGCCAAGTTCAAGATACGCAGTATTTT
TRBJ2-6 TRBV24-1 NA NA CATSEPSGANVLTF TGTGCCACCAGTGAACCCTCTGGGGCCAACGTCCTGACTTTC
TRBJ2-7 TRBV2 NA NA CASITDRGIRNEQYF TGTGCCAGCATTACCGATCGTGGGATTAGAAACGAGCAGTACTTC
TRBJ2-1 TRBV19 NA TRBD2 CASGSGRATYNEQFF TGTGCCAGTGGGAGCGGGAGGGCCACCTACAATGAGCAGTTCTTC
TRBJ2-7 TRBV12-3/TRBV12-4 NA TRBD2 CASSPSLAGAYEQYF TGTGCCAGCAGCCCATCTCTAGCGGGAGCCTACGAGCAGTACTTC
TRBJ2-4 TRBV19 NA TRBD1 CATNNPDRGPGNIQYF TGTGCCACCAACAATCCGGACAGGGGGCCGGGGAACATTCAGTACTTC
TRBJ2-1 TRBV7-2 NA TRBD1 CASTRGGGYNEQFF TGTGCCAGCACCCGAGGGGGCGGGTACAATGAGCAGTTCTTC
TRBJ2-5 TRBV6-2/TRBV6-3 NA NA CASSYAGTRSETQYF TGTGCCAGCAGTTACGCAGGGACAAGAAGCGAGACCCAGTACTTC
TRBJ2-5 TRBV2 NA TRBD2 CASSEVAGGGETQYF TGTGCCAGCAGTGAAGTAGCGGGAGGAGGGGAGACCCAGTACTTC
TRBJ1-5 TRBV2 NA NA CASGLDRYNQPQHF TGTGCCAGCGGCCTAGACAGGTACAATCAGCCCCAGCATTTT
TRBJ2-5 TRBV12-3/TRBV12-4 NA NA CASSSGATQYF TGTGCCAGCAGCTCCGGAGCGACCCAGTACTTC